The present T cell receptor (beta chain) was sequenced within a study of blood T cell repertoires in COVID-19. The overall study: Acute and convalescent COVID-19 samples came from the United States, Italy and Spain. Nucleic acid was either cDNA or gDNA, and it came from T cells, B-cell-depleted T cells, or PBMCs.

TCRdb's copy holds only in-frame clones and misses some; the assay was immunoSEQ multiplex PCR. In the table there are 410,000 or so clones, about 88% of which are singletons. Patients from Seattle were sampled longitudinally, starting during active infection. This CDR3 contains 14 residues. From germline, CDR1 is PRHDT and CDR2 FYEKMQ (reference sequence). J was trimmed by 7 bases and V by 5 bases; bases with no gene match: 4. The sequenced sample consisted of peripheral blood. This chain joins TRBV13 and TRBJ2-7; 14 positions agree with TRBD2. The receptor comes from a woman between 35 and 50 years old with COVID-19, enrolled during active disease. The CDR3 DNA sequence: TGTGCCAGCAGCCCGGGACTAGCGGGGGATGAGCAGTACTTC. Translation gives CASSPGLAGDEQYF.